Listed below are T cell receptor beta chains from one sample, sequenced in a study of T cell responses to AZD1222 COVID-19 vaccine. Only in-frame clones appear in the TCRdb table, and some are missing; sequencing was by immunoSEQ multiplex PCR. The sample has about 120,000 clones, about 91% seen once. This sample comprised peripheral blood, obtained on day 0 of AZD1222 vaccination. The origin of the receptors is an adult in good health. Each CDR3 is given with its conserved first and last residue. D genes are given only for firm matches. Clone size is stated in some rows and not others, as once, few, many or a class when expanded.

CDR3 protein,CDR3 DNA,J gene,D gene,clone size,V gene
CASSPTTPYEQYF,TGTGCCAGCAGCCCTACTACCCCCTACGAGCAGTACTTC,TRBJ2-7,-,-,TRBV3-1/TRBV3-2
CASSLSVLATSFDIVEQFF,TGTGCCAGCAGCTTAAGTGTACTAGCGACGTCCTTCGATATAGTTGAGCAGTTCTTC,TRBJ2-1,TRBD2,-,TRBV13
CASSVDGRGTDTQYF,TGTGCCAGCAGCGTAGACGGGAGAGGAACAGATACGCAGTATTTT,TRBJ2-3,-,-,TRBV9
CASRLGQGAYNEQFF,TGTGCCAGCAGACTTGGACAGGGGGCCTACAATGAGCAGTTCTTC,TRBJ2-1,TRBD1,-,TRBV6-5
CASSSRDLGHSGNTIYF,TGTGCCAGCAGCTCACGGGACCTTGGGCACTCTGGAAACACCATATATTTT,TRBJ1-3,-,-,TRBV7-8
CASMVYAGSNTEAFF,TGTGCCAGCATGGTATATGCAGGGTCAAACACTGAAGCTTTCTTT,TRBJ1-1,-,-,TRBV6-4
CASRLGPGGPNQPQHF,TGTGCAAGTCGCTTAGGCCCTGGGGGCCCCAATCAGCCCCAGCATTTT,TRBJ1-5,-,-,TRBV12-2
CASSIPTSGSRVEQFF,TGTGCCAGTAGTATCCCGACTAGCGGGAGCAGAGTTGAGCAGTTCTTC,TRBJ2-1,TRBD2,-,TRBV19
CASSLSLAGEENIQYF,TGCGCCAGCAGCTTGTCCCTAGCGGGAGAAGAAAACATTCAGTACTTC,TRBJ2-4,TRBD2,-,TRBV5-1
CASSYLTGNYGYTF,TGTGCCAGCAGTTACTTGACAGGCAACTATGGCTACACCTTC,TRBJ1-2,-,-,TRBV2
CASSYWTVGIREAFF,TGTGCCAGCAGTTACTGGACAGTCGGTATAAGGGAAGCTTTCTTT,TRBJ1-1,-,-,TRBV6-2/TRBV6-3
CASSPTVVEQFF,TGTGCCAGCAGCCCCACTGTGGTTGAGCAGTTCTTC,TRBJ2-1,-,once,TRBV7-9
CASSQDSGQGFRGYTF,TGCGCCAGCAGCCAAGACAGTGGACAGGGTTTTCGTGGCTACACCTTC,TRBJ1-2,TRBD1,-,TRBV4-3
CASSGRDRGVGDTQYF,TGTGCCAGCAGCGGCCGGGACAGGGGGGTGGGGGATACGCAGTATTTT,TRBJ2-3,TRBD1,-,TRBV4-2
CASSLLSGGGRSLGYTF,TGTGCCAGCAGTTTGTTGTCGGGAGGGGGAAGGAGTTTAGGCTACACCTTC,TRBJ1-2,-,-,TRBV27
CAILKQVGYEGYTF,TGTGCCATCTTAAAGCAGGTCGGCTATGAAGGCTACACCTTC,TRBJ1-2,-,-,TRBV10-3
CASSATASFSGNTIYF,TGTGCCAGCAGCGCGACAGCCTCGTTCTCTGGAAACACCATATATTTT,TRBJ1-3,-,-,TRBV9
CASSILQGASYNEQFF,TGTGCCAGTAGTATCCTACAGGGGGCTTCCTACAATGAGCAGTTCTTC,TRBJ2-1,TRBD1,once,TRBV19
CASSLEGRVGTEAFF,TGCGCCAGCAGCTTGGAAGGCAGGGTGGGAACTGAAGCTTTCTTT,TRBJ1-1,-,-,TRBV5-1
CASSGQLNTEAFF,TGTGCCAGCAGCGGACAGCTGAACACTGAAGCTTTCTTT,TRBJ1-1,-,-,TRBV6-2/TRBV6-3
CASSLVRVYGYTF,TGTGCCAGCAGCTTAGTCAGAGTCTATGGCTACACCTTC,TRBJ1-2,-,once,TRBV11-2
CASSQEWESEAFF,TGCGCCAGCAGCCAAGAATGGGAGTCTGAAGCTTTCTTT,TRBJ1-1,-,-,TRBV4-1
CASSLGPQGTSGAGELFF,TGCGCCAGCAGCTTGGGACCCCAGGGGACTAGCGGGGCCGGGGAGCTGTTTTTT,TRBJ2-2,TRBD2,-,TRBV5-1
CASSYGGNYEQYF,TGTGCCAGTAGTTATGGCGGGAACTACGAGCAGTACTTC,TRBJ2-7,-,once,TRBV19